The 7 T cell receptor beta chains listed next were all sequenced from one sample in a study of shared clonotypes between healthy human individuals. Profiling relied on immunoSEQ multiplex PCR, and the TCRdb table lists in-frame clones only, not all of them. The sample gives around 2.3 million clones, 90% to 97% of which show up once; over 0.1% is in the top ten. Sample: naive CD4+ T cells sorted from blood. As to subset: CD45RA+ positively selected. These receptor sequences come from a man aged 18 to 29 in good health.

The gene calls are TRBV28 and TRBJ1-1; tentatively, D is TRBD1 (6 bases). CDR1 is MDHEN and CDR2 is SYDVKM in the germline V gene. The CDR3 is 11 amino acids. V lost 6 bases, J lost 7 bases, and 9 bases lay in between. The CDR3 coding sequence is TGTGCCAGCAGCGGACAGTTTGAAGCTTTCTTT. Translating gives CASSGQFEAFF.

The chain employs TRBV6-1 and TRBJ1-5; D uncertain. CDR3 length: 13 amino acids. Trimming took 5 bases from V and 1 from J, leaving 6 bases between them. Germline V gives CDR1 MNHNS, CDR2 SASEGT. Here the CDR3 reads CASSFWSNQPQHF. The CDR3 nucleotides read TGTGCCAGCAGTTTTTGGAGCAATCAGCCCCAGCATTTT.

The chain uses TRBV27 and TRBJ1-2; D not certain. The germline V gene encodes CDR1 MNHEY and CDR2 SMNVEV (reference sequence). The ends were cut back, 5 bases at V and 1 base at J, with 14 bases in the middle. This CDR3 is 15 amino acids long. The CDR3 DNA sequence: TGTGCCAGCAGTGAATACGGGAACTTTAACTATGGCTACACCTTC. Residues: CASSEYGNFNYGYTF.

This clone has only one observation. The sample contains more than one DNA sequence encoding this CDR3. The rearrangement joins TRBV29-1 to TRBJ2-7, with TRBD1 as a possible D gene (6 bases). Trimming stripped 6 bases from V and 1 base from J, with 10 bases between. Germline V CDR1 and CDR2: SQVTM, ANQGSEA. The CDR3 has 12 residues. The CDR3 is CSVATGSYEQYF. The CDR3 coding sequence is TGCAGCGTCGCCACAGGGTCCTACGAGCAGTACTTC.

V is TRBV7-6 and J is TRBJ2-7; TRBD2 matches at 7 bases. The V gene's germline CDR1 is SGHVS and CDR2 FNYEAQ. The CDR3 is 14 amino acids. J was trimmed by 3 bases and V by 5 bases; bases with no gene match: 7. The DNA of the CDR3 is TGTGCCAGCAGCGGGGAGGGTCCCCTCTACGAGCAGTACTTC. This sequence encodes CASSGEGPLYEQYF.

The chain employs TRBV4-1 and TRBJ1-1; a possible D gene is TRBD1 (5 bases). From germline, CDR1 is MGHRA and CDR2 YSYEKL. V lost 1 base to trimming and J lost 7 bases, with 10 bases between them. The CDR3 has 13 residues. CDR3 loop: CASSQGWGGEAFF. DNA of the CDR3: TGCGCCAGCAGCCAAGGGTGGGGCGGTGAAGCTTTCTTT.

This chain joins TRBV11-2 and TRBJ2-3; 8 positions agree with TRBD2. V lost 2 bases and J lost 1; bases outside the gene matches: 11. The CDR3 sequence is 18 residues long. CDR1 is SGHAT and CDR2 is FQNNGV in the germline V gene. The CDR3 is CASSLFRSGRLGTDTQYF. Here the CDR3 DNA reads TGTGCCAGCAGCTTATTTCGGAGCGGGAGATTGGGCACAGATACGCAGTATTTT. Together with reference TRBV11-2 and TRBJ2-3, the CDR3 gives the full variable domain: EAGVAQSPRYKIIEKRQSVAFWCNPISGHATLYWYQQILGQGPKLLIQFQNNGVVDDSQLPKDRFSAERLKGVDSTLKIQPAKLEDSAVYLCASSLFRSGRLGTDTQYFGPGTRLTVL.